This T cell receptor beta chain was identified in a study of T cell repertoires in cytomegalovirus infection. Background on the study: Epitope selection comprised recently identified HLA-C-restricted CMV epitopes and well-studied HLA-B-restricted CMV epitopes. Carrying CMV and the relevant HLA type showed in public TCR beta signatures.

Worth noting for this clonotype: Antigen unknown.

Trimming took 6 bases from V and 5 from J, leaving 28 bases between them. CDR3 length: 18 amino acids. Per germline, CDR1 MDHEN and CDR2 SYDVKM. Study-level results: HLA-C-restricted CMV-specific TCR beta clonotypes prevailed in the ex vivo response.

TCRdb independently ran MiXCR on the reads; one entry per CDR3 protein. Altogether roughly 80,000 distinct CDR3 sequences are present, 20% to 30% being singletons, with the ten largest covering 50%. The specimen comprised CD8+ T cells from cultured PBMCs, sampled from culture after CMV antigen stimulation. The chain recombines TRBV28 with TRBJ2-5, with D possibly called TRBD1 or TRBD2 (6 bases each). This sequence was found in a human donor in good health (CMV status not recorded). Some clones in this sample may be carry-over from other donors' samples. CDR3 loop: CASSHLLFLTGRKETQYF. In nucleotides, the CDR3 is TGTGCCAGCAGCCACTTGTTATTTTTAACAGGGAGGAAGGAGACCCAGTACTTC.